This T cell receptor beta chain was captured by sequencing in a study of blood T cell repertoires in COVID-19. The V segment lost 5 bases and the J segment 4 bases; nucleotides outside the gene matches: 12. The germline CDR1 and CDR2 sequences are SGHAT and FQNNGV. The CDR3 extends over 17 amino acids. TCRdb's table, derived via immunoSEQ multiplex PCR, lists solely in-frame clones and lacks some. The table lists some 310,000 clones, around 90% of them singletons, with about 1% in the top ten. This clone was recorded once. This clonotype was obtained from a woman in her forties with COVID-19, enrolled during active disease. The sample comprised peripheral blood. The V and J genes are TRBV11-2 and TRBJ2-5; 11 positions match TRBD2. CDR3: CASSRRITSGRGETQYF. The DNA of the CDR3 is TGTGCCAGCAGCCGCCGGATAACTAGCGGGAGAGGAGAGACCCAGTACTTC.